This T cell receptor (beta chain) was sequenced for a study of lymphopenia after photon versus proton radiotherapy. Study-level findings and limits: After lymphocyte nadir, photon-treated repertoires showed oligoclonal expansion, especially CD8+ Temra. Proton therapy kept repertoires fairly stable, unlike photons, which gained effector/memory cells.

The V gene's germline CDR1 is SGHNT and CDR2 YYREEE (reference sequence). Trimming pared 3 bases from V and 4 bases from J, leaving 16 bases between. The CDR3 runs to 15 residues. About this clone: As yet, its antigen is unknown.

Clones were sequenced by immunoSEQ multiplex PCR, and TCRdb holds only the in-frame ones, with some missing. The sample records tens of thousands of clones, roughly 90% being singletons. This receptor was taken from a woman in her 70s with pancreatic cancer. The chain employs TRBV5-4 and TRBJ2-5, with TRBD1 as a possible D gene (7 bases). Sequenced here: peripheral blood, sampled from a patient treated with photon-based radiotherapy. The DNA of the CDR3 is TGTGCCAGCAGCTCAGGGGGTCAGGGAGGAGAGACCCAGTACTTC. Translation: CASSSGGQGGETQYF.